This is a list of T cell receptor beta chains from one sample in a study of metastatic and nonmetastatic thyroid tumors. TCRdb re-analyzed the PCR reads through MiXCR. Here the sample spans 30,000 to 40,000 clones, roughly 36% being singletons. Sequencing was carried out using tumor tissue. These TCRs come from a female donor with papillary thyroid cancer or a benign thyroid nodule (not recorded which). Some clones in this sample may be carry-over from other donors' samples. Both conserved end residues are part of each CDR3. D genes are given only for firm matches. Only part of the rows carry a size: once, few, many, or a class if the clone is expanded.

abundance: .; v_gene: TRBV6-5; d_gene: TRBD2; j_gene: TRBJ2-7; CDR3nt: TGTGCCAGCAGTTATGGCGGCGGGAGGGCCGATATCTACGAGCAGTACTTC; CDR3aa: CASSYGGGRADIYEQYF
abundance: few; v_gene: TRBV27; d_gene: .; j_gene: TRBJ2-1; CDR3nt: TGTGCCAGCAGTTTAGTGGAGTACAATGAGCAGTTCTTC; CDR3aa: CASSLVEYNEQFF
abundance: few; v_gene: TRBV19; d_gene: TRBD1; j_gene: TRBJ2-7; CDR3nt: TGTGCCAGTAGTAACCGGGACAGGGCCCACGAGCAGTACTTC; CDR3aa: CASSNRDRAHEQYF
abundance: few; v_gene: TRBV19; d_gene: .; j_gene: TRBJ1-2; CDR3nt: TGTGCCAGTAGGATAGGAGGGAACTATGGCTACACCTTC; CDR3aa: CASRIGGNYGYTF
abundance: .; v_gene: TRBV5-1; d_gene: .; j_gene: TRBJ2-7; CDR3nt: TGCGCCAGCAGCTTGGTAGTGGAGGCTCACGAGCAGTACTTC; CDR3aa: CASSLVVEAHEQYF
abundance: .; v_gene: TRBV10-3; d_gene: .; j_gene: TRBJ1-5; CDR3nt: TGTGCCATCAGTGAGTCGTCAGCTAATCAGCCCCAGCATTTT; CDR3aa: CAISESSANQPQHF
abundance: few; v_gene: TRBV27; d_gene: TRBD1; j_gene: TRBJ2-5; CDR3nt: TGTGCCAGCAGTTCAATTGGCGGACAGGGGAAAGAGACCCAGTACTTC; CDR3aa: CASSSIGGQGKETQYF
abundance: .; v_gene: TRBV27; d_gene: TRBD2; j_gene: TRBJ2-7; CDR3nt: TGTGCGTCACGGGGGGGATCCTACGAGCAGTACTTC; CDR3aa: CASRGGSYEQYF
abundance: .; v_gene: TRBV19; d_gene: TRBD1; j_gene: TRBJ1-5; CDR3nt: TGTGCCAGTAGACGAACAGGGGTTAACAATCAGCCCCAGCATTTT; CDR3aa: CASRRTGVNNQPQHF
abundance: .; v_gene: TRBV19; d_gene: .; j_gene: TRBJ1-6; CDR3nt: TGTGCCAGTAGGAGCTATAATTCACCCCTCCACTTT; CDR3aa: CASRSYNSPLHF
abundance: .; v_gene: TRBV11-2; d_gene: TRBD2; j_gene: TRBJ2-2; CDR3nt: TGTGCCAGCACCTCCAGGGGGACTAGCGGGGCGAACACCGGGGAGCTGTTTTTT; CDR3aa: CASTSRGTSGANTGELFF
abundance: .; v_gene: TRBV7-9; d_gene: .; j_gene: TRBJ1-4; CDR3nt: TGTGCCAGCAGCACATACCTCACCGAGGGGTCTAATGAAAAACTGTTTTTT; CDR3aa: CASSTYLTEGSNEKLFF
abundance: once; v_gene: TRBV25-1; d_gene: TRBD2; j_gene: TRBJ2-2; CDR3nt: TGTGCCAGCACGAAGTTTTCCGGTAGCGGGAGGGCCGCGAACACCGGGGAGCTGTTTTTT; CDR3aa: CASTKFSGSGRAANTGELFF
abundance: once; v_gene: TRBV3-1; d_gene: .; j_gene: TRBJ1-2; CDR3nt: TGTGCCAGCAGCCGCCCAGGGGAGGTGAACTATGGCTACACCTTC; CDR3aa: CASSRPGEVNYGYTF
abundance: .; v_gene: TRBV11-2; d_gene: .; j_gene: TRBJ2-7; CDR3nt: TGTGCCAGCAGCTTGGGCCAGGGATACCTTCGCGACTACGAGCAGTACTTC; CDR3aa: CASSLGQGYLRDYEQYF
abundance: medium-sized; v_gene: TRBV7-9; d_gene: .; j_gene: TRBJ1-4; CDR3nt: TGTGCCAGCAGCTTCAGTGCCGGGGGGGAAAAACTGTTTTTT; CDR3aa: CASSFSAGGEKLFF
abundance: .; v_gene: TRBV30; d_gene: .; j_gene: TRBJ1-1; CDR3nt: TGTGCCTGGAGGGGAGGCAGTTGGAACACTGAAGCTTTCTTT; CDR3aa: CAWRGGSWNTEAFF
abundance: .; v_gene: TRBV10-2; d_gene: .; j_gene: TRBJ2-7; CDR3nt: TGCGCCAGCAGTGAGTTCGAGGTTACCTACGAGCAGTACTTC; CDR3aa: CASSEFEVTYEQYF
abundance: few; v_gene: TRBV19; d_gene: TRBD1; j_gene: TRBJ1-6; CDR3nt: TGTGCCAGTAGTGCCTACCAGGGGGCGAATTCACCCCTCCACTTT; CDR3aa: CASSAYQGANSPLHF
abundance: .; v_gene: TRBV9; d_gene: TRBD1; j_gene: TRBJ2-2; CDR3nt: TGTGCCAGCAGCCCCCGGACAGGGGGCACCGGGGAGCTGTTTTTT; CDR3aa: CASSPRTGGTGELFF
abundance: .; v_gene: TRBV5-1; d_gene: .; j_gene: TRBJ1-1; CDR3nt: TGCGCCAGCAGCTTGGGCAGGGGTGGCACTGAAGCTTTCTTT; CDR3aa: CASSLGRGGTEAFF
abundance: .; v_gene: TRBV2; d_gene: .; j_gene: TRBJ2-3; CDR3nt: TGTGCCAGCCGTGCGGAAGGAGATACGCAGTATTTT; CDR3aa: CASRAEGDTQYF
abundance: few; v_gene: TRBV12-3/TRBV12-4; d_gene: TRBD1; j_gene: TRBJ2-1; CDR3nt: TGTGCCAGCAGCCTTGACAGGGATTATGCTGAGCAGTTCTTC; CDR3aa: CASSLDRDYAEQFF
abundance: .; v_gene: TRBV6-1; d_gene: TRBD1; j_gene: TRBJ2-1; CDR3nt: TGTGCCAGCAGTGAAGTAGGACAGGGTTTGTTCTTC; CDR3aa: CASSEVGQGLFF